This T cell receptor beta chain derives from a study of blood T cell repertoires in COVID-19 (TCRdb year 2020). Context from the whole study: Samples covering the acute and convalescent phases of COVID-19 were provided by collaborators in the United States, Italy and Spain. The prospective study material was composed of cDNA or gDNA derived from T cells, B-cell-depleted T cells, or PBMCs. Deeply sampled blood TCRbeta repertoires from subjects exposed to, actively infected with, or recovered from COVID-19 were included in the dataset. The repertoires were released in a freely available public database meant as a resource for research on the immune response to SARS-CoV-2. Samples were obtained from the ongoing ImmuneRACE study (first 160 participants) and from 1,254 subjects provided by 6 global collaborators. Nearly every sample came with metadata listing a de-identified subject ID, COVID-19 status, age in years and sex. HLA class I and class II types, where available, came from metadata supplied by the sample provider rather than from assay-based typing. Overall study outcomes, separate from this receptor: How much clinical and demographic metadata was included differed by source and by participant, and the metadata was provided uncurated.

TCRbeta CDR3 regions were amplified from genomic DNA using the immunoSEQ Assay, a bias-controlled multiplex PCR. The original pipeline was this. Within the assay, amplification of reference gene primers was used to estimate how many nucleated cells each sample contained. Sequence reads were collapsed and filtered to measure the absolute abundance of every unique TCRbeta CDR3 rearrangement. For each sample, productive Simpson clonality was calculated as the square root of Simpson's diversity index across productive rearrangements. The clones in this table, taken by TCRdb from immuneACCESS, are in-frame only. Not every clone is retained; where verified, under half of the shortfall comes from an unresolved V gene, and the cause of the rest is unknown. Clone size and V and J calls were adopted from that table, with D and trimming inferred from the DNA. This sample has 35,000 to 45,000 clones in its table, and about nine tenths of those were observed once. 5% to 7% of the sample is in the top ten clones.

With regard to this clone: Its antigen remains unidentified. Base qualities are not at hand, and no much larger clone is one base apart.

The germline ends are 12 bases apart after V is trimmed by 4 bases and J by 1 base. CDR1 and CDR2, looked up from the germline V gene, are SNHLY and FYNNEI. Reading from cysteine to phenylalanine, the CDR3 counts 15 amino acids. Here the CDR3 DNA is all that survives: 45 bases in frame from base 1. Each collaborating institution followed its own protocols to collect whole blood in K2EDTA tubes. Collaborator samples were shipped for TCRbeta analysis as frozen whole blood, isolated PBMCs, or DNA extracted from either sample type. The sequence derives from a human donor in a cohort sampled during active COVID-19. The chain joins TRBV2 to TRBJ2-3; matching of 6 bases hints at TRBD1 as the D gene. The sample comprised peripheral blood. DNA sequence: TGTGCCAGCAGTGTAGGGGGTTCGGGCACAGATACGCAGTATTTT. Its coded protein is CASSVGGSGTDTQYF.